This record looks at one T cell receptor beta chain sequence and its context. Antigen specificity is unknown. The sample is drawn from a study of shared clonotypes between healthy human individuals. General study findings and limits: Naive CD4 clonotypes overlapped across a handful of donors at approximately 5.5%.

The table came from immunoSEQ multiplex PCR; TCRdb's copy has only in-frame clones and leaves some out. This table holds some 2.4 million clones, approximately 94% found once. V was trimmed by 11 bases and J by 2 bases, leaving 21 bases between them. The germline gives CDR1 SGHAT, CDR2 FQNNGV. This CDR3 spans 15 amino acids. The sample comprised naive CD4+ T cells from PBMCs. As to subset: CD45RA+ positively selected. V usage is TRBV11-2 and J usage is TRBJ1-2; TRBD1 might be the D (5 bases). The receptor was isolated from a man between 18 and 29 years old in good health. Some clones in this sample may be carry-over from other donors' samples. The CDR3 region is CADNDPLGPNYGYTF. The CDR3 DNA is TGTGCCGATAACGACCCTCTGGGGCCCAACTATGGCTACACCTTC.